Given below is one T cell receptor (beta chain) in context. These data originate in a study of blood T cell repertoires in COVID-19. Study-wide context: Collection of acute and convalescent COVID-19 samples took place in the United States, Italy and Spain.

The trim removed 4 bases at V and 7 bases at J, leaving 3 bases unmatched. The CDR3 is made up of 14 amino acids. The germline CDR1 and CDR2 sequences are SGHNT and YYREEE (reference sequence). Enrollees, 18 to 89 years old, lived in 24 US areas. Using immunoSEQ multiplex PCR, the repertoire was profiled, and TCRdb retains in-frame clones only, with some absent. In the table there are a few hundred thousand clones, under 90% of which are singletons. This clonotype was obtained from a woman between 18 and 29 years old who had recovered from COVID-19. Sequences were obtained from PBMCs or T cells enriched from blood (not recorded which). The chain joins TRBV5-4 to TRBJ1-6; 9 nucleotides line up with TRBD1. CDR3 DNA sequence: TGTGCCAGCAGCCTTACAGGGGGCAATTCACCCCTCCACTTT. Translated: CASSLTGGNSPLHF.